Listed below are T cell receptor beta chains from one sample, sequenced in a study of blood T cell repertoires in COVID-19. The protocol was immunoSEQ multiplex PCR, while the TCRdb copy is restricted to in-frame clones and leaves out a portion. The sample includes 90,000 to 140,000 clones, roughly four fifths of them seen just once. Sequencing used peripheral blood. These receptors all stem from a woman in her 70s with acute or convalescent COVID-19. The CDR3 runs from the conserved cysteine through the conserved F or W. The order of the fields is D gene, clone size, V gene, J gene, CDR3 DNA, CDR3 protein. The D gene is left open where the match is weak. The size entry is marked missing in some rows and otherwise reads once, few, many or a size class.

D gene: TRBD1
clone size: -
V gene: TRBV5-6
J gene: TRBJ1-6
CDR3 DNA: TGTGCCAGCAGCTTTGACAGGGATTCACCCCTCCACTTT
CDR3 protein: CASSFDRDSPLHF

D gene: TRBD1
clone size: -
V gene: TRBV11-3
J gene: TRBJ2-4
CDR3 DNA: TGTGCCAGCAGTCCGAACAGGGGAAACATTCAGTACTTC
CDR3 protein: CASSPNRGNIQYF

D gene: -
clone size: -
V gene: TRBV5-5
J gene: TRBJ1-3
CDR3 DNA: TGTGCCAGCAGCTTGGGCACTGCGTACTCTGGAAACACCATATATTTT
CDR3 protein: CASSLGTAYSGNTIYF

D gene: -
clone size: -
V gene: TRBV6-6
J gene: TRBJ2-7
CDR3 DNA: TGTGCCAGCAGTTCTTCACTAGGTCCTTATTACGAGCAGTACTTC
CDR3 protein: CASSSSLGPYYEQYF

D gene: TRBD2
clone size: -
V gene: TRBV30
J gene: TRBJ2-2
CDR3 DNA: TGTGCCTGGAGTGGAGCTGGACTAGCGGGCGCGGGAGGGGAGCTGTTTTTT
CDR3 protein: CAWSGAGLAGAGGELFF

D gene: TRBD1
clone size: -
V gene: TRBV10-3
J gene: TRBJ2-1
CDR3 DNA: TGTGCCATCAGTGGACAGGGGTACTCCAATGAGCAGTTCTTC
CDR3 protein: CAISGQGYSNEQFF

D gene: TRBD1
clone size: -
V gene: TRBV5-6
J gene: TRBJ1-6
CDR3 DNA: TGTGCCAGCAGGACCGGGCGACAGGGATTGGGGTCACCCCTCCACTTT
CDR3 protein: CASRTGRQGLGSPLHF

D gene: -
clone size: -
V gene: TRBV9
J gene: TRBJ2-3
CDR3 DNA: TGTGCCAGCAGCGTAACGGATCTAGGCAACTGGGCAGATACGCAGTATTTT
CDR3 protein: CASSVTDLGNWADTQYF

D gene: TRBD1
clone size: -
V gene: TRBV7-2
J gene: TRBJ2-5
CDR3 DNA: TGTGCCAGCAGCTGCCGGGACAGGGGTGAAGTAGAGACCCAGTACTTC
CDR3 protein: CASSCRDRGEVETQYF

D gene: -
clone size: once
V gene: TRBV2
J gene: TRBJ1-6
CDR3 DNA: TGTGCCAGCAGTGAAGAGGGGCAGGGTTTGTCACCCCTCCACTTT
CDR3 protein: CASSEEGQGLSPLHF

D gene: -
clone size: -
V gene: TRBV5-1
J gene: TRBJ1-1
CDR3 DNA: TGCGCCAGCACCTCGACCGGGAAGAACACTGAAGCTTTCTTT
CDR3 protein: CASTSTGKNTEAFF

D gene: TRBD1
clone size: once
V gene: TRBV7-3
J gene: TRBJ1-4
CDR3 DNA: TGTGCCAGCAGCTTTCTGGGACAGGGTGCAACTAATGAAAAACTGTTTTTT
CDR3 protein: CASSFLGQGATNEKLFF

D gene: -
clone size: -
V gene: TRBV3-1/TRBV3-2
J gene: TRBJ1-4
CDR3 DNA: TGTGCCAGCAGCCTGGAAGGGGCAACTAATGAAAAACTGTTTTTT
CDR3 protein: CASSLEGATNEKLFF

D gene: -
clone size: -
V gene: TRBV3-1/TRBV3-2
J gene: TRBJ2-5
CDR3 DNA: TGTGCCAGCAGCCAAGAACAACTCCACTCAACTAAAGAGACCCAGTACTTC
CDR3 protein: CASSQEQLHSTKETQYF

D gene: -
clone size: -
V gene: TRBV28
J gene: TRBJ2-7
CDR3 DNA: TGTGCCAGCAGTCTAGATCCCTCCCTCAGATACGAGCAGTACTTC
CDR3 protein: CASSLDPSLRYEQYF

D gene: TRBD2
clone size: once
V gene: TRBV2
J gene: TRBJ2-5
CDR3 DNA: TGTGCCAGCAGTGAGGGACTAGCTGAGACCCAGTACTTC
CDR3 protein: CASSEGLAETQYF

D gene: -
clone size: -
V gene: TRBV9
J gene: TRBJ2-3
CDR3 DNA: TGTGCCAGCAGCGTAGCGGGGGACGCAGATACGCAGTATTTT
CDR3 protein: CASSVAGDADTQYF

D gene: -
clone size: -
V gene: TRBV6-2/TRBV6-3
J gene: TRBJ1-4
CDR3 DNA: TGTGCCAGCGGTTACATCGGGGAAAAACTGTTTTTT
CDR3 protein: CASGYIGEKLFF

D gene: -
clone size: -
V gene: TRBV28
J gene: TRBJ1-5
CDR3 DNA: TGTGCCGTCTCTGGAGCAGCATCTAGCAATCAGCCCCAGCATTTT
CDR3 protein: CAVSGAASSNQPQHF

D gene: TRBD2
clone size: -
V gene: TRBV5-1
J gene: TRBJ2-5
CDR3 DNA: TGCGCCAGCAGCTTGGGACCGGGACTAGCGGGACAAGAGACCCAGTACTTC
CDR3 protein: CASSLGPGLAGQETQYF

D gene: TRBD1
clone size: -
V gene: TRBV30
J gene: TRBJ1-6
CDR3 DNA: TGTGCCTGCCGGGACAGCTTTAATTCACCCCTCCACTTT
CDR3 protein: CACRDSFNSPLHF

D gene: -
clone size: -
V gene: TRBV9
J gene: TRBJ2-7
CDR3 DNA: TGTGCCAGCAGCCTAGGGGGGGATAGGACCTACGAGCAGTACTTC
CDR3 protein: CASSLGGDRTYEQYF

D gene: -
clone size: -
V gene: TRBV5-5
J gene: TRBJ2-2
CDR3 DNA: TGTGCCAGCAGCTTCGCAGGAATGATAAACACCGGGGAGCTGTTTTTT
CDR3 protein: CASSFAGMINTGELFF

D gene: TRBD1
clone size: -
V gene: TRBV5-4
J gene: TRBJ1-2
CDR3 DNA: TGTGCCAGCAGCCCCAGACAGGGACTCGACTATGGCTACACCTTC
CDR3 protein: CASSPRQGLDYGYTF

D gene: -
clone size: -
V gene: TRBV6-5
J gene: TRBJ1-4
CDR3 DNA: TGTGCCAGCGCTGTTCCCGGGTCTGAAAAACTGTTTTTT
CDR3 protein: CASAVPGSEKLFF

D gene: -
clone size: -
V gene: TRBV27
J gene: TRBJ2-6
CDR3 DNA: TGTGCCAGCAGTGCCCAAAGAGGTGGGGCCAACGTCCTGACTTTC
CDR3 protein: CASSAQRGGANVLTF

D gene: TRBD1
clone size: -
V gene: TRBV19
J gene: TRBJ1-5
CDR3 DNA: TGTGCCAGTAGTCTCCTTGGACAGGGGGCCCAGCAGCCCCAGCATTTT
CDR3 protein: CASSLLGQGAQQPQHF

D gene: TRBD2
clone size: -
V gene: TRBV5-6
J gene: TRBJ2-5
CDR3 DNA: TGTGCCAGCAGCGTCCTGACTAGCTGGGAGACCCAGTACTTC
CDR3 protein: CASSVLTSWETQYF

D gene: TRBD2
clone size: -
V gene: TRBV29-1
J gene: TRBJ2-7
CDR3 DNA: TGCAGCGTTAGTAGCGGGAGTCCCACCGAGCAGTACTTC
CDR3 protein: CSVSSGSPTEQYF

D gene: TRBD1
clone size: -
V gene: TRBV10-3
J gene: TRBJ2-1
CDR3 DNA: TGTGCCATCAGTGCCGGGACAGGGGTGAATGAGCAGTTCTTC
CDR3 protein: CAISAGTGVNEQFF

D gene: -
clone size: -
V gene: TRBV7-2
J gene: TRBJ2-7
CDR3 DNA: TGTGCCAGCAGCGTAATAAGAGGGGAGCAGTACTTC
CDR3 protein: CASSVIRGEQYF

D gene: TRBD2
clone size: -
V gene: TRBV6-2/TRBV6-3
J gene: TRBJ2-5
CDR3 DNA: TGTGCCAGCAGTTACCGGGAACTAGCGCAAGAGACCCAGTACTTC
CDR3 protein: CASSYRELAQETQYF

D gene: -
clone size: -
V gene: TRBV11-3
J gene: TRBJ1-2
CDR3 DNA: TGTGCCAGCAGCTTATCGAGGGTAGCGGGCTACACCTTC
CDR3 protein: CASSLSRVAGYTF

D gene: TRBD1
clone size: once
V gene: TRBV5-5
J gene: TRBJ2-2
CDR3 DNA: TGTGCCAGCAGCTTGGTCACAGGGGAGATTACCGGGGAGCTGTTTTTT
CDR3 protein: CASSLVTGEITGELFF

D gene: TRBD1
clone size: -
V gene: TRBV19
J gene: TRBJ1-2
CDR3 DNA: TGTGCCAGTAGACGACAGGGGGCGGATGGCTACACCTTC
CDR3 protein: CASRRQGADGYTF

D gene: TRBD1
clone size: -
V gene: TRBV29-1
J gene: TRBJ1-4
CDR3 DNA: TGCAGCGTCGCGGGACAGGGGGGAGGAAAACTGTTTTTT
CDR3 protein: CSVAGQGGGKLFF

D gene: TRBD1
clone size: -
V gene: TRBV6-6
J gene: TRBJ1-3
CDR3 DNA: TGTGCCAGCAGTACAGGGGACTTGGGATCTGGAAACACCATATATTTT
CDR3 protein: CASSTGDLGSGNTIYF